The clone carrying this TCR beta chain was counted ten times or more. The data originate from a study of T cells of healthy individuals. MiXCR was run by TCRdb on the 5' RACE reads, yielding one entry per CDR3 protein. Here the sample spans about 41,000 distinct CDR3 sequences, 4% to 5.5% being singletons. Germline assignment: CDR1 SNHLY and CDR2 FYNNEI. CDR3 length equals 19 residues. After removal of 2 bases from V and 1 base from J, the junction contained 13 bases not matched to a gene. The sequence came from a human donor in good health. This chain connects TRBV2 to TRBJ2-3; 9 nucleotides align to TRBD2. The CDR3 is CASSERVVAGDQGTDTQYF. For the CDR3, the DNA is TGTGCCAGCAGTGAAAGGGTGGTAGCGGGGGACCAAGGCACAGATACGCAGTATTTT.